The T cell receptor beta chain described here comes from a study of shared clonotypes between healthy human individuals. About the research overall: CD4 naive and memory got three plates each, CD8 naive two, CD8 memory one.

Concerning this clone: What it recognizes is unknown.

The CDR3 runs 13 residues. CDR1 is LNHDA and CDR2 is SQIVND in the germline V gene (reference sequence). V was shortened by 5 bases and J by 5 bases, with 13 bases between the two germline ends. Sequencing was performed with immunoSEQ multiplex PCR; in TCRdb, only in-frame clones are kept and a portion is missing. The sample holds hundreds of thousands of clones, 87% seen once. Broader study findings: Naive CD4 clonotypes overlapped across a handful of donors at roughly 5%.

The sample consisted of memory CD8+ T cells sorted from blood. The subset denotes: CD45RO+ cells pooled with CCR7-negative TemRA cells. This TCR derives from a man aged 18 to 30 in good health. The rearrangement uses TRBV19 and TRBJ2-7; D tentatively fits TRBD1 or TRBD2 (6 bases each). CDR3 loop: CASSEGGPDEQYF. In DNA, the CDR3 is TGTGCCAGTAGTGAGGGGGGCCCCGACGAGCAGTACTTC.